The clone carrying this T cell receptor beta chain appeared a few times. Its antigen remains unknown. The entry originates in a study of T cells in localized non-small cell lung cancer. Findings of the study overall: Detection in adjacent lung was observed for a median 57 of the top 100 tumor clones. Tumor samples were not multi-region, leaving intratumor heterogeneity unexcluded. Uninvolved adjacent lung showed the highest T cell clonality, exceeding tumor.

The germline V and J ends were trimmed by 0 bases and 6 bases, with 8 bases remaining between them. Germline CDR1 and CDR2: KGHSH and LQKENI. This CDR3 region has 13 residues. The table came from immunoSEQ multiplex PCR; TCRdb's copy has only in-frame clones and leaves some out. The data show around 1,600 clones, with about 22% seen just once and less than 15% held by the top ten. The V and J genes are TRBV18 and TRBJ1-1, with D hard to call. Sequenced material: lung tumor tissue, taken before any cancer treatment. The TCR comes from a male donor at least 60 years old with stage I lung adenocarcinoma. The CDR3 loop is CASSPPLPAEAFF. DNA for the CDR3: TGTGCCAGCTCACCACCGCTCCCCGCTGAAGCTTTCTTT.